This record concerns one T cell receptor (beta chain) sequence. From genomic DNA, two-round multiplex PCR was used to amplify TCR beta CDR3. Each TRBV and TRBJ gene had its own primer in the first PCR round. TCRdb recomputed calls from the multiplex PCR reads with MiXCR, one row per CDR3 protein. The sample consists of about 27,000 distinct CDR3 sequences, about 43% of them appearing once. CDR3 length: 14 amino acids. From germline, CDR1 is MNHNS and CDR2 SASEGT. The germline V and J ends were trimmed by 4 bases and 8 bases, with 14 bases remaining between them. The source of the sample is a study of prognosis after radiotherapy for stage I lung cancer. Study as a whole: Subsequent to radiotherapy, distant metastatic disease emerged in several patients (median approximately seven months), whereas some 15 exhibited no significant progression.

The V gene is TRBV6-1, the J gene TRBJ2-2; TRBD1 or TRBD2 may be the D gene (5 bases each). Sequencing used PBMCs, obtained before or after stereotactic body radiation therapy (not recorded which). The origin of this receptor is a donor aged 50 or older with non-small cell lung cancer. The CDR3 DNA is TGTGCCAGCAGTGCCCGGGACGCTAAGGGGGAGCTGTTTTTT. Its translation: CASSARDAKGELFF.